The present T cell receptor (beta chain) was sequenced within a study of T cells expressing NK-cell markers. Looking at the study overall: Out of eight donors sequenced, seven tested HCMV-seropositive and the remaining one seronegative. Study outcomes and limitations: Four donors showed these clonotypes also leading the CD3+CD56-NKG2C+ fraction. In roughly 6 donors, dominant CD3+CD56+NKG2C+ clones formed about 1.0-7.0% of CD8+ cells.

One entry per CDR3 protein, without DNA, is what TCRdb gives after re-calling the 5' RACE reads. Reported are hundreds of thousands of distinct CDR3 sequences; the ten largest clones contain 4.2%. Comment on this clonotype: What it binds is not known.

Germline lookup yields CDR1 SGHRS and CDR2 YFSETQ. The CDR3 is made up of 19 amino acids. The sample taken for sequencing was blood T cells: a sorted CD56 or NKG2C T cell subset, CD4+ or CD8+ T cells, or bulk PBMC T cells (not recorded which). The V gene is TRBV5-1, the J gene TRBJ2-2. The source of this sequence is a woman aged 18 to 75 in good health. The CDR3 region is CASSFAGEVVLRTKRELFF. Full variable domain (outside the CDR3, taken from reference TRBV5-1 and TRBJ2-2): KAGVTQTPRYLIKTRGQQVTLSCSPISGHRSVSWYQQTPGQGLQFLFEYFSETQRNKGNFPGRFSGRQFSNSRSEMNVSTLELGDSALYLCASSFAGEVVLRTKRELFFGEGSRLTVL.